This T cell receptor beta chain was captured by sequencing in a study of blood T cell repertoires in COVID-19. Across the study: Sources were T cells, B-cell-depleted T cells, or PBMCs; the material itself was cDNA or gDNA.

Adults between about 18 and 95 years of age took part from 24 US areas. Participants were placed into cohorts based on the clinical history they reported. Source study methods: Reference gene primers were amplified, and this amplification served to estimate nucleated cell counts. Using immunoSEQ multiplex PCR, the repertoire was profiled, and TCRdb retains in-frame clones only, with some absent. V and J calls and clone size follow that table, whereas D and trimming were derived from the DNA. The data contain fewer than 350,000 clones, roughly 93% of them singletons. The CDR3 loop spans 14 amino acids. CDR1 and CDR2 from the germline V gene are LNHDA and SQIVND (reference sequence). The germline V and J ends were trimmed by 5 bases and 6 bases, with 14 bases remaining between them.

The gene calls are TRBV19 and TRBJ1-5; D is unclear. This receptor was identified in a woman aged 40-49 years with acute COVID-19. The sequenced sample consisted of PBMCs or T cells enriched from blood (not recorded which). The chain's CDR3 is CASSWQVASQPQHF. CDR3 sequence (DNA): TGTGCCAGTAGTTGGCAGGTGGCCTCTCAGCCCCAGCATTTT.